The 28 T cell receptor beta chains given below trace back to one sample, sequenced in a study of blood T cell repertoires in COVID-19. TCRdb keeps only in-frame clones here, not all; method: immunoSEQ multiplex PCR. The sample records over 200,000 clones, around nine tenths being singletons. Sequencing used PBMCs or T cells enriched from blood (not recorded which). These receptors originate from a man in his forties who had recovered from COVID-19.

The chain combines TRBV7-9 with TRBJ2-3, with 8 bases identical to TRBD2. V lost 2 bases, J lost 3 bases, and 7 bases stayed unmatched. Looked up from germline, CDR1 is SEHNR and CDR2 is FQNEAQ (reference sequence). This CDR3 has 16 residues. The CDR3 DNA reads TGTGCCAGCAGCTTAAGGAGCGGGAGCTCGACAGATACGCAGTATTTT. Protein sequence: CASSLRSGSSTDTQYF.

The J gene is TRBJ1-1, the V gene TRBV10-3, with TRBD1 identical over 8 bases. The CDR3 runs to 14 residues. CDR1 and CDR2 (germline): ENHRY, SYGVKD. J was trimmed by 0 bases and V by 5 bases; bases with no gene match: 2. DNA for the CDR3: TGTGCCATCAGTACAGGGGGTTTGAACACTGAAGCTTTCTTT. Translation: CAISTGGLNTEAFF.

The V and J genes are TRBV7-9 and TRBJ1-1; the D is unclear. The CDR3 sequence is 14 residues long. V dropped 10 bases and J dropped 0 bases, with 15 bases sitting between them. The V gene's germline CDR1 is SEHNR and CDR2 FQNEAQ (reference sequence). DNA of the CDR3: TGTGCCATATACTTTACAGCCTTGAACACTGAAGCTTTCTTT. It is translated as CAIYFTALNTEAFF.

The rearrangement joins TRBV10-3 to TRBJ2-3; tentative D call: TRBD2 (6 bases). The V and J ends lost 4 bases and 3 bases respectively, with 14 bases between them. This CDR3 contains 15 residues. Germline V lookup: CDR1 ENHRY, CDR2 SYGVKD. The CDR3 spells CAISGDGSFTDTQYF. The CDR3 nucleotides are TGTGCCATCAGTGGGGACGGGAGTTTTACAGATACGCAGTATTTT.

This chain links TRBV11-2 with TRBJ2-7, with 8 positions matching TRBD2. Germline trimming cut 4 bases from V and 0 bases from J; bases unmatched to any gene: 2. This CDR3 comprises 14 residues. The germline gives CDR1 SGHAT, CDR2 FQNNGV. The CDR3 protein is CASSSGTSSYEQYF. CDR3 DNA sequence: TGTGCCAGCAGCTCGGGGACTAGCTCCTACGAGCAGTACTTC.

This rearrangement joins TRBV28 to TRBJ2-1, with 7 bases fitting TRBD2. CDR1 MDHEN and CDR2 SYDVKM come from the germline V gene. V was pared by 5 bases and J by 5 bases, with 3 bases of the junction left unmatched. The CDR3 consists of 13 residues. CDR3 sequence (DNA): TGTGCCAGCAGTACGGGACTACACAATGAGCAGTTCTTC. This codes for CASSTGLHNEQFF.

The V and J genes are TRBV7-8 and TRBJ2-7; 7 bases align to TRBD1. V trimming: 5 bases; J trimming: 6 bases; junction bases outside the gene matches: 7. CDR1 is SGHVS and CDR2 is FQNEAQ in the germline V gene. The CDR3 runs to 13 residues. CDR3 loop: CASSVTGAREQYF. As DNA, the CDR3 is TGTGCCAGCAGCGTCACAGGGGCGCGCGAGCAGTACTTC. The entire variable domain, with the rest obtained from reference TRBV7-8 and TRBJ2-7, is as follows: GAGVSQSPRYKVAKRGQDVALRCDPISGHVSLFWYQQALGQGPEFLTYFQNEAQLDKSGLPSDRFFAERPEGSVSTLKIQRTQQEDSAVYLCASSVTGAREQYFGPGTRLTVT.

This sequence joins TRBV7-2 and TRBJ2-1; 12 nucleotides line up with TRBD2. The CDR3 length is 17 residues. Germline CDR1 SGHTA, CDR2 FQGNSA. Trimming at V came to 5 bases and at J to 7 bases, leaving 12 bases not matched to a gene. In DNA form, the CDR3 reads TGTGCCAGCAGCAACCGACGACTAGCGGGAGCTTCTAATGAGCAGTTCTTC. Translation gives CASSNRRLAGASNEQFF.

The chain uses TRBV6-2 or TRBV6-3 and TRBJ1-1; D remains unclear. V was cut by 2 bases and J by 0 bases, with 7 bases left in between. CDR1 and CDR2 from the germline V gene are MNHEY and SVGEGT. This CDR3 comprises 14 residues. Here the CDR3 reads CASSYGRVNTEAFF. The CDR3 DNA sequence: TGTGCCAGCAGTTACGGTCGGGTGAACACTGAAGCTTTCTTT.

The DNA of the CDR3 is TGTGCCAGTAGTCGCAGCGGGAGGGCCGGGGAGCAGTACTTC. Protein: CASSRSGRAGEQYF. The chain employs TRBV19 and TRBJ2-7; 10 bases are shared with TRBD2. The CDR3 is made up of 14 amino acids. V shed 5 bases, J shed 7 bases, and the junction held 8 bases outside the gene matches. CDR1 LNHDA and CDR2 SQIVND come from the germline V gene (reference sequence).

The chain carries TRBV19 and TRBJ1-2, with 8 bases aligning to TRBD1. This CDR3 spans 14 amino acids. V lost 4 bases and J lost 5; bases outside the gene matches: 6. Germline CDR1 reads LNHDA; CDR2 reads SQIVND (reference sequence). In DNA, the CDR3 is TGTGCCAGTAGTACTGGACAGGGCGGGTATGGCTACACCTTC. The encoded protein is CASSTGQGGYGYTF.

This clone was detected only once. The chain links TRBV5-4 to TRBJ1-2, with 7 nucleotides matching TRBD1. The CDR3 has 13 residues. Germline V gene sequence: CDR1 SGHNT, CDR2 YYREEE (reference sequence). J gave up 8 bases and V 1 base, and 5 bases lay outside the gene matches. CDR3 sequence reads: CASSLLGGRGYTF. The DNA for the CDR3 is TGTGCCAGCAGCTTGTTAGGGGGCAGAGGCTACACCTTC. The whole variable domain, remainder taken from reference TRBV5-4 and TRBJ1-2, is ETGVTQSPTHLIKTRGQQVTLRCSSQSGHNTVSWYQQALGQGPQFIFQYYREEENGRGNFPPRFSGLQFPNYSSELNVNALELDDSALYLCASSLLGGRGYTFGSGTRLTVV.

The V call is TRBV18, the J call TRBJ2-5; weak D call: TRBD2 (5 bases). CDR1 KGHSH and CDR2 LQKENI come from the germline V gene. The CDR3 runs 13 residues. The ends were cut back, 4 bases at V and 4 bases at J, with 10 bases in the middle. The CDR3 reads CASSLGVGETQYF. The CDR3 nucleotides are TGTGCCAGCTCACTGGGAGTCGGAGAGACCCAGTACTTC.

This chain connects TRBV6-1 to TRBJ1-2; D is ambiguous. V was trimmed by 3 bases and J by 7 bases, leaving 6 bases between them. This CDR3 spans 11 amino acids. CDR1 and CDR2 from the germline V gene are MNHNS and SASEGT. The CDR3, as DNA: TGTGCCAGCAGTGAGGCTGGTGGCTACACCTTC. Encoded protein: CASSEAGGYTF.

This chain uses TRBV5-5 with TRBJ2-2; 10 nucleotides line up with TRBD1. Germline trimming cut 2 bases from V and 4 bases from J; bases unmatched to any gene: 5. CDR1 and CDR2 from the germline V gene are SGHKS and YYEKEE (reference sequence). The CDR3 loop spans 16 amino acids. DNA for the CDR3: TGTGCCAGCAGCTTTAGCGGGACAGGGGTCACCGGGGAGCTGTTTTTT. Protein: CASSFSGTGVTGELFF.

J is TRBJ1-1 and V is TRBV7-9; tentatively, D is TRBD1 (6 bases). With 5 bases removed from V and 1 base from J, the gap between germline ends came to 14 bases. CDR1 SEHNR and CDR2 FQNEAQ come from the germline V gene (reference sequence). This CDR3 has 15 residues. CDR3 region: CASSPRDMENTEAFF. The CDR3 DNA sequence: TGTGCCAGCAGCCCGAGGGACATGGAGAACACTGAAGCTTTCTTT.

This clone was seen more than once but under ten times. This chain joins TRBV6-2 or TRBV6-3 and TRBJ1-2; 9 bases agree with TRBD1. Germline CDR1 MNHEY, CDR2 SVGEGT. CDR3 size: 14 residues. The V gene end was trimmed by 0 bases and the J gene end by 4 bases; junction bases not matched to a gene: 0. The CDR3 DNA sequence: TGTGCCAGCAGTTACTCGGACAGGGGCTATGGCTACACCTTC. Residues: CASSYSDRGYGYTF.

The chain has TRBV7-3 and TRBJ2-2, with 9 bases aligning to TRBD2. Germline CDR1 and CDR2: SGHTA and FQGTGA. V was pared by 2 bases and J by 4 bases, with 11 bases of the junction left unmatched. There are 18 residues in the CDR3. The CDR3 region is CASSLGLAPLSGTGELFF. The DNA of the CDR3 is TGTGCCAGCAGCTTAGGACTAGCGCCTCTTTCGGGCACCGGGGAGCTGTTTTTT.

This chain joins TRBV5-1 and TRBJ2-1; D possibly corresponds to TRBD2 (6 bases). V lost 3 bases, J lost 4 bases, and 17 bases lay in between. This CDR3 has 16 residues. CDR1 is SGHRS and CDR2 is YFSETQ in the germline V gene. CDR3 region: CASSSVWDSHYNEQFF. DNA of the CDR3: TGCGCCAGCAGCTCCGTTTGGGACTCGCATTACAATGAGCAGTTCTTC.

This chain links TRBV18 with TRBJ1-1; TRBD1 agrees at 9 bases. The CDR3 is made up of 15 amino acids. Unmatched junction bases numbered 3, after V lost 3 bases and J lost 1 base. The germline CDR1 and CDR2 sequences are KGHSH and LQKENI. CDR3 loop: CASSPDRGPNTEAFF. Written as DNA, the CDR3 is TGTGCCAGCTCACCGGACAGGGGCCCGAACACTGAAGCTTTCTTT.

This chain connects TRBV11-2 to TRBJ2-3; 9 bases are shared with TRBD2. The CDR3 totals 16 residues. The germline gives CDR1 SGHAT, CDR2 FQNNGV. The V segment lost 0 bases and the J segment 6 bases; nucleotides outside the gene matches: 7. The chain's CDR3 is CASSLDGGGVDDTQYF. DNA for the CDR3: TGTGCCAGCAGCTTAGATGGCGGGGGGGTTGATGATACGCAGTATTTT.

The chain employs TRBV2 and TRBJ2-5; 9 bases are a match to TRBD2. This CDR3 has 16 amino acids. Per germline, CDR1 SNHLY and CDR2 FYNNEI. The ends lost 3 bases at V and 4 bases at J; junction bases unmatched: 9. DNA of the CDR3: TGTGCCAGCAGTGAGGGTAGCGGGAGATTTGGAGAGACCCAGTACTTC. Protein sequence: CASSEGSGRFGETQYF.

This clone was observed a single time. The chain is built from TRBV27 and TRBJ1-5; tentatively, D is TRBD1 (5 bases). Germline V CDR1 and CDR2: MNHEY, SMNVEV (reference sequence). The CDR3 is 19 residues long. Trimming cost V 7 bases and J 1 base, with 26 bases left between them. The CDR3 protein is CASKGPGGIWAWSNQPQHF. The CDR3 region has the DNA TGTGCCAGCAAAGGACCCGGGGGAATTTGGGCGTGGAGCAATCAGCCCCAGCATTTT.

The genes are TRBV11-3 and TRBJ2-7; D is unclear. The CDR3 length is 13 residues. Between the trimmed V and J ends, which lost 4 bases and 5 bases, there was a span of 12 bases. Germline V lookup: CDR1 SGHNT, CDR2 YENEEA. The CDR3 sequence is CASSSLYPDEQYF. The DNA for the CDR3 is TGTGCCAGCAGCTCCCTATACCCGGACGAGCAGTACTTC.

This rearrangement joins TRBV28 to TRBJ1-2; the D gene is possibly TRBD1 (6 bases). The V end was cut by 7 bases, the J end by 0 bases, with 18 bases between. Germline V CDR1 and CDR2: MDHEN, SYDVKM. This CDR3 spans 16 amino acids. CDR3 sequence: CASTGQPISANYGYTF. The CDR3 DNA sequence: TGTGCCAGCACCGGACAGCCTATATCGGCTAACTATGGCTACACCTTC.

The gene calls are TRBV7-2 and TRBJ2-1, with D maybe TRBD2 (5 bases). V lost 0 bases to trimming and J lost 4 bases, with 13 bases between them. The CDR3 spans 16 residues. Germline V gene sequence: CDR1 SGHTA, CDR2 FQGNSA. The CDR3 loop reads CASSLALGGGYNEQFF. DNA of the CDR3: TGTGCCAGCAGCTTAGCCCTTGGCGGAGGTTACAATGAGCAGTTCTTC.

The CDR3 DNA is TGTGCCTGGGACCGCCAAAGGTTGACAGGACTCACCCCGGATTTCTATAATTCACCCCTCCACTTT. As protein: CAWDRQRLTGLTPDFYNSPLHF. The chain combines TRBV30 with TRBJ1-6; tentatively, D is TRBD1 (6 bases). V was trimmed by 5 bases and J by 3 bases, leaving 35 bases between them. Germline CDR1 is GTSNPN and CDR2 is SVGIG (reference sequence). The CDR3 spans 22 residues.

The CDR3 here is CASSLQGASGVIRNNEQFF. CDR3 nucleotides: TGTGCCAGCAGCCTCCAGGGGGCTAGCGGGGTGATTCGTAATAATGAGCAGTTCTTC. The V gene is TRBV11-2, the J gene TRBJ2-1, with D perhaps matching TRBD2 (9 bases). V lost 5 bases and J 7 bases, leaving 30 bases between the germline ends. Germline loops: CDR1 SGHAT, CDR2 FQNNGV. This CDR3 has 19 residues.